Listed below are T cell receptor beta chains from one sample, sequenced in a study of blood T cell repertoires in COVID-19. Using immunoSEQ multiplex PCR, the repertoire was profiled, and TCRdb retains in-frame clones only, with some absent. The sample includes approximately 74,000 clones, 91% of them seen just once. Source material: peripheral blood. The receptors stem from a woman aged 55 to 70 with active COVID-19. Both conserved end residues are part of each CDR3. D genes are given only for firm matches. Clone size is given for some rows only: seen once, a few or many times, or a class if the clone is expanded.

.,.,TRBJ1-3,TRBV12-3/TRBV12-4,CASSLDRGNTIYF,TGTGCCAGCAGCCTCGACAGGGGAAACACCATATATTTT
.,TRBD2,TRBJ2-5,TRBV18,CASSLLIAGAGMETQYF,TGTGCCAGCTCACTACTCATAGCGGGAGCGGGGATGGAGACCCAGTACTTC
.,TRBD2,TRBJ2-1,TRBV20-1,CSASTIAGSSYNEQFF,TGCAGTGCTAGTACTATAGCGGGGAGCTCCTACAATGAGCAGTTCTTC
.,TRBD2,TRBJ2-1,TRBV28,CASSPSGSSYNEQFF,TGTGCCAGCAGTCCTAGCGGGAGCTCCTACAATGAGCAGTTCTTC
.,TRBD1,TRBJ2-1,TRBV5-4,CASSLASGQGLYEQFF,TGTGCCAGCAGCTTGGCGTCGGGACAGGGTCTCTATGAGCAGTTCTTC
.,.,TRBJ2-1,TRBV11-1,CASSSLRGTYNEQFF,TGTGCCAGCAGCTCACTTCGGGGGACGTACAATGAGCAGTTCTTC
.,TRBD2,TRBJ2-5,TRBV5-1,CASSSSGLAGRETQYF,TGCGCCAGCAGCTCGTCCGGACTAGCGGGACGGGAGACCCAGTACTTC
.,.,TRBJ1-1,TRBV30,CAWNPGLTKAFF,TGTGCCTGGAACCCTGGACTGACTAAAGCTTTCTTT
.,TRBD2,TRBJ2-5,TRBV9,CASSVDAGVEETQYF,TGTGCCAGCAGCGTAGATGCGGGAGTGGAAGAGACCCAGTACTTC
.,TRBD1,TRBJ1-2,TRBV20-1,CSASWGQSYGYTF,TGCAGTGCTAGTTGGGGACAGTCATATGGCTACACCTTC
.,TRBD1,TRBJ1-3,TRBV28,CASSFTGGSANTIYF,TGTGCCAGCAGCTTTACAGGGGGCTCGGCAAACACCATATATTTT
.,TRBD2,TRBJ2-3,TRBV28,CASMASGMRDTQYF,TGTGCCAGCATGGCGAGCGGGATGAGAGATACGCAGTATTTT
.,.,TRBJ1-2,TRBV28,CASSLERTAANYGYTF,TGTGCCAGCAGTCTCGAGAGGACAGCAGCTAACTATGGCTACACCTTC
once,.,TRBJ1-2,TRBV20-1,CSASVQGRSYTF,TGCAGTGCTAGTGTGCAGGGGAGAAGCTACACCTTC
.,.,TRBJ2-7,TRBV6-5,CASNAPSSYEQYF,TGTGCCAGCAATGCACCTAGCTCGTACGAGCAGTACTTC
.,TRBD2,TRBJ2-7,TRBV18,CASSPYSGRAPYEQYF,TGTGCCAGCTCACCATATAGCGGGAGGGCCCCCTACGAGCAGTACTTC
.,TRBD2,TRBJ2-1,TRBV30,CAWSVRFGGMAEGSNEQFF,TGTGCCTGGAGTGTACGTTTCGGGGGGATGGCAGAGGGGAGCAATGAGCAGTTCTTC
.,.,TRBJ1-3,TRBV30,CAWDSNLDGTIYF,TGTGCCTGGGACAGCAACCTCGACGGCACCATATATTTT
.,.,TRBJ2-1,TRBV21-1,CASVVGDNEQFF,TGTGCCAGCGTGGTAGGGGACAATGAGCAGTTCTTC
.,.,TRBJ1-1,TRBV15,CATSRTMGGSEAFF,TGTGCCACCAGCAGAACTATGGGGGGTTCTGAAGCTTTCTTT
.,TRBD2,TRBJ2-3,TRBV10-1,CASRSGTEADTQYF,TGCGCCAGCAGAAGCGGGACCGAGGCAGATACGCAGTATTTT
.,.,TRBJ2-3,TRBV27,CASRSGSTGADTQYF,TGTGCCAGCAGGAGCGGGAGCACAGGGGCAGATACGCAGTATTTT
.,TRBD2,TRBJ2-1,TRBV11-3,CASSLSGRADEQFF,TGTGCCAGCAGCTTAAGTGGGAGGGCCGATGAGCAGTTCTTC
.,.,TRBJ2-7,TRBV19,CASSISDGIYEQYF,TGTGCCAGTAGTATAAGCGACGGAATCTACGAGCAGTACTTC
.,TRBD2,TRBJ2-1,TRBV27,CASSRRLAQSSYNEQFF,TGTGCCAGCAGCCGACGACTAGCGCAGAGCTCCTACAATGAGCAGTTCTTC
.,TRBD1,TRBJ1-2,TRBV3-1/TRBV3-2,CASSARDRGNGYTF,TGTGCCAGCAGCGCCCGGGACAGGGGTAACGGCTACACCTTC
.,.,TRBJ1-5,TRBV4-1,CASSQDRGRSQPQHF,TGCGCCAGCAGCCAAGACAGGGGAAGAAGTCAGCCCCAGCATTTT
.,.,TRBJ1-5,TRBV19,CASRTPRRAARPQHF,TGTGCCAGTAGGACACCCCGCAGGGCTGCCAGGCCCCAGCATTTT
.,.,TRBJ2-7,TRBV28,CASNLLVGSIYEQYF,TGTGCCAGCAACCTTTTAGTCGGGAGCATCTACGAGCAGTACTTC
.,.,TRBJ1-2,TRBV18,CASSPRRPGASNYGYTF,TGTGCCAGCTCACCTCGTAGGCCTGGGGCGTCTAACTATGGCTACACCTTC
.,TRBD2,TRBJ2-1,TRBV2,CASSTPGGAGHNEQFF,TGTGCCAGCAGTACCCCCGGAGGAGCGGGACACAATGAGCAGTTCTTC
.,TRBD1,TRBJ1-2,TRBV19,CASIGAGQGEEGYTF,TGTGCCAGTATCGGTGCGGGACAGGGAGAGGAGGGCTACACCTTC
.,.,TRBJ2-7,TRBV6-5,CASSYRAPSSYEQYF,TGTGCCAGCAGTTACCGAGCCCCGAGCTCCTACGAGCAGTACTTC
.,.,TRBJ2-3,TRBV10-3,CAIRRAVEDTQYF,TGTGCCATTCGGCGGGCGGTTGAAGATACGCAGTATTTT
.,.,TRBJ2-7,TRBV18,CASSQRDAYEQYF,TGTGCCAGCTCCCAGCGTGACGCCTACGAGCAGTACTTC
once,TRBD2,TRBJ2-1,TRBV3-1/TRBV3-2,CASSPSLAGPKFF,TGTGCCAGCAGCCCCAGTCTAGCGGGACCTAAGTTCTTC
.,TRBD1,TRBJ1-6,TRBV5-1,CASSFRGYNSPLHF,TGCGCCAGCAGCTTCAGGGGGTATAATTCACCCCTCCACTTT
.,TRBD2,TRBJ2-1,TRBV5-1,CASSMTSGRALDEQFF,TGCGCCAGCAGCATGACTAGCGGGAGAGCCCTTGATGAGCAGTTCTTC
.,TRBD1,TRBJ2-1,TRBV18,CASSQEQGAGDNEQFF,TGTGCCAGCTCACAAGAACAGGGGGCTGGGGACAATGAGCAGTTCTTC
.,.,TRBJ2-1,TRBV28,CASSSLLVASPRNYNEQFF,TGTGCCAGCAGTTCCCTGTTGGTGGCTAGCCCACGTAATTACAATGAGCAGTTCTTC
.,.,TRBJ2-7,TRBV6-5,CASAEGRFYEQYF,TGTGCCAGCGCCGAGGGCCGGTTCTACGAGCAGTACTTC
.,.,TRBJ2-1,TRBV6-1,CASSERQGIGNEQFF,TGTGCCAGCAGTGAGCGGCAGGGGATCGGCAATGAGCAGTTCTTC
.,TRBD2,TRBJ2-1,TRBV15,CATSSGGRAGGDNEQFF,TGTGCCACCAGCAGCGGGGGAAGAGCGGGAGGGGACAATGAGCAGTTCTTC
.,TRBD2,TRBJ2-1,TRBV30,CAWSRTSGRWDEQFF,TGTGCCTGGAGTAGGACTAGCGGGAGGTGGGATGAGCAGTTCTTC
.,TRBD1,TRBJ1-2,TRBV7-9,CASSPQTGAYGYTF,TGTGCCAGCAGCCCCCAGACAGGGGCGTATGGCTACACCTTC
.,.,TRBJ2-5,TRBV18,CASSRGSQETQYF,TGTGCCAGCTCACGGGGCTCCCAAGAGACCCAGTACTTC
.,TRBD1,TRBJ2-4,TRBV7-2,CASSLGQGENIQYF,TGTGCCAGCAGCTTAGGACAGGGGGAAAACATTCAGTACTTC
.,.,TRBJ2-3,TRBV2,CASSEALWGASTRDTQYF,TGTGCCAGCAGTGAAGCGCTTTGGGGAGCGTCGACGAGGGATACGCAGTATTTT
few,TRBD1,TRBJ2-5,TRBV12-3/TRBV12-4,CASSSTGKETQYF,TGTGCCAGCAGTTCGACAGGGAAAGAGACCCAGTACTTC
.,TRBD1,TRBJ2-7,TRBV18,CASSLTGDEQYF,TGTGCCAGCTCACTGACAGGGGACGAGCAGTACTTC
.,.,TRBJ2-2,TRBV2,CASSETGGELFF,TGTGCCAGCAGTGAAACAGGGGGGGAGCTGTTTTTT
.,TRBD2,TRBJ2-5,TRBV11-2,CASGGDGETQYF,TGTGCCAGTGGGGGGGATGGGGAGACCCAGTACTTC
.,TRBD1,TRBJ2-3,TRBV5-6,CASSLGEDRVIDTQYF,TGTGCCAGCAGCTTGGGGGAGGACAGGGTCATAGATACGCAGTATTTT
.,.,TRBJ2-1,TRBV20-1,CSASRDNEQFF,TGCAGTGCTAGCCGTGACAATGAGCAGTTCTTC
.,TRBD1,TRBJ1-2,TRBV19,CASSMGQRRGGYTF,TGTGCCAGTAGTATGGGACAGCGCCGTGGGGGCTACACCTTC
.,.,TRBJ1-2,TRBV18,CASSPPNTPLYGYTF,TGTGCCAGCTCACCACCTAACACGCCGTTATATGGCTACACCTTC
once,TRBD1,TRBJ2-1,TRBV9,CASSPGGQAYNEQFF,TGTGCCAGCAGCCCCGGGGGACAGGCCTACAATGAGCAGTTCTTC
.,TRBD2,TRBJ2-1,TRBV9,CASSLRTSGRHEQFF,TGTGCCAGCAGTCTTCGGACTAGCGGGAGGCATGAGCAGTTCTTC
.,.,TRBJ1-1,TRBV30,CAGNPGTRTEAFF,TGTGCCGGAAACCCCGGGACAAGGACTGAAGCTTTCTTT
.,.,TRBJ2-7,TRBV10-1,CASSAGAQEQYF,TGCGCCAGCAGTGCAGGGGCTCAAGAGCAGTACTTC